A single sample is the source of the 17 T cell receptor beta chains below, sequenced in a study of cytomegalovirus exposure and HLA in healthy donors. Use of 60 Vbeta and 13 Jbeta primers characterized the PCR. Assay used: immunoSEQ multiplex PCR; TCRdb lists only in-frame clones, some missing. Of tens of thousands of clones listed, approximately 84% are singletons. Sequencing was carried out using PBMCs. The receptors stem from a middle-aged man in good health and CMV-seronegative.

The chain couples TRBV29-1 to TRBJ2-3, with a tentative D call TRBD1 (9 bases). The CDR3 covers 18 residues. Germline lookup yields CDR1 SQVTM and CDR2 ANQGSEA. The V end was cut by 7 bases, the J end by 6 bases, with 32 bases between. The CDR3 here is CSANGGTGSLAGLDTQYF. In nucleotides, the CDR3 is TGCAGCGCCAACGGGGGGACAGGGTCTTTAGCGGGGTTGGATACGCAGTATTTT.

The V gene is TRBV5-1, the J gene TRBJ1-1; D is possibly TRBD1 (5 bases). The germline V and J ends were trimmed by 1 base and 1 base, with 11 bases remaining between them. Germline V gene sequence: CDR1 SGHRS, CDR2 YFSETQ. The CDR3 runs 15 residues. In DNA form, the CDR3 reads TGCGCCAGCAGCTTGAGGTGGGGGGGGAACACTGAAGCTTTCTTT. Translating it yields CASSLRWGGNTEAFF.

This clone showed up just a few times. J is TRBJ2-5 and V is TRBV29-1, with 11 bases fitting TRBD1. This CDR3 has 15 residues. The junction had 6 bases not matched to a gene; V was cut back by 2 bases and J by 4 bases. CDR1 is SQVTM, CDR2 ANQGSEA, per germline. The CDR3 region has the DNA TGCAGCGTTGAAAAGGACAGGGGGCTAGTAGAGACCCAGTACTTC. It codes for CSVEKDRGLVETQYF.

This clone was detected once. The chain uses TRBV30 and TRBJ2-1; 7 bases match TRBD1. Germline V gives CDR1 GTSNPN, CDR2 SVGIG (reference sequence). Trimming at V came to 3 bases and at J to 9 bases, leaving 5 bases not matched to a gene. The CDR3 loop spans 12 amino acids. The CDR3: CAWRFRGTEQFF. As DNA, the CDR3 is TGTGCCTGGAGGTTCAGGGGGACTGAGCAGTTCTTC.

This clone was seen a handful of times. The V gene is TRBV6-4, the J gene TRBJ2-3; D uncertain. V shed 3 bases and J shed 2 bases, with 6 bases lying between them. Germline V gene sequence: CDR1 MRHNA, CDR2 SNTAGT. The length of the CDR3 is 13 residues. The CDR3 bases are TGTGCCAGCAGTGAAGAGGACACAGATACGCAGTATTTT. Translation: CASSEEDTDTQYF.

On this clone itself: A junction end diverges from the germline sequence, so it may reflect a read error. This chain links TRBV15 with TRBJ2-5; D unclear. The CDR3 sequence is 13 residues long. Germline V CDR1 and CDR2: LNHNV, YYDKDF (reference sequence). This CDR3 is CATNRVIQETQYF. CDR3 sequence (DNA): TGTGCCACCAACAGAGTCATCCAAGAGACCCAGTACTTC.

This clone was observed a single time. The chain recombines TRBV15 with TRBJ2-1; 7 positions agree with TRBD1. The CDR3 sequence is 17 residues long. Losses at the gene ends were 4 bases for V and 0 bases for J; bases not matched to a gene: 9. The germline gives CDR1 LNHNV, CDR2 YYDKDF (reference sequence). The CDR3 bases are TGTGCCACCAGCAAAGCCATTTCAGGGGGCTCCTACAATGAGCAGTTCTTC. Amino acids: CATSKAISGGSYNEQFF.

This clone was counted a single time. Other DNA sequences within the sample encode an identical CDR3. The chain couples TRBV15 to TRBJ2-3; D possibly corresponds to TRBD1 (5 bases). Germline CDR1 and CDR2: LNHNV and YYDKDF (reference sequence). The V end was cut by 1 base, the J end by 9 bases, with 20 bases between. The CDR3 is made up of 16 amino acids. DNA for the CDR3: TGTGCCACCAGCAGAGTAGTAGGGCAGGGAAGCGACACGCAGTATTTT. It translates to CATSRVVGQGSDTQYF.

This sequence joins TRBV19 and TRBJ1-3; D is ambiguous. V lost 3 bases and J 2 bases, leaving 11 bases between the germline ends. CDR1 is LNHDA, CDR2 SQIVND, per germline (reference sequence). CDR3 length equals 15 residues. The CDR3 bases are TGTGCCAGTAGTATTTCAGCGTCGCCTGGAAACACCATATATTTT. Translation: CASSISASPGNTIYF.

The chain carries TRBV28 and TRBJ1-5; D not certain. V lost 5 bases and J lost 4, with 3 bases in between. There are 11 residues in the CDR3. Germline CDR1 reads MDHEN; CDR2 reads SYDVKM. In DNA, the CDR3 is TGTGCCAGCAGTCAAAATCAGCCCCAGCATTTT. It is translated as CASSQNQPQHF.

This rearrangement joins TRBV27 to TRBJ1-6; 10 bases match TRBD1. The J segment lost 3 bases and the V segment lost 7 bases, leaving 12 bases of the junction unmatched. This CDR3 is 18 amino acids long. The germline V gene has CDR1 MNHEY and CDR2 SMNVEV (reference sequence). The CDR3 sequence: CASMLLGQGILYNSPLHF. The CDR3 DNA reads TGTGCCAGCATGCTATTGGGACAGGGGATCCTCTATAATTCACCCCTCCACTTT.

The CDR3 here is CASSPLRDTPYEQYF. In nucleotides, the CDR3 is TGTGCCAGCTCACCATTGAGGGACACCCCCTACGAGCAGTACTTC. The chain carries TRBV18 and TRBJ2-7; D possibly corresponds to TRBD1 (6 bases). The CDR3 has 15 residues. V lost 2 bases, J lost 2 bases, and 13 bases lay in between. Germline CDR1 reads KGHSH; CDR2 reads LQKENI.

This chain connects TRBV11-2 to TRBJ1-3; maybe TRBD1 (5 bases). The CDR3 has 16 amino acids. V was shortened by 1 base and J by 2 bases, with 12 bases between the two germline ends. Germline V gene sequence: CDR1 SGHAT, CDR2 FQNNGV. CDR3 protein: CASSLVGPGPGNTIYF. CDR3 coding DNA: TGTGCCAGCAGCTTAGTCGGGCCAGGGCCTGGAAACACCATATATTTT.

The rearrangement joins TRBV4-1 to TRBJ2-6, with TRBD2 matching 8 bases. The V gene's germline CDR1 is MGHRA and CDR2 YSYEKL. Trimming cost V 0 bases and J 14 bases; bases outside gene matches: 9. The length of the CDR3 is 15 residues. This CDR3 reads CASSQEAGDRELLTF. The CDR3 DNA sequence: TGCGCCAGCAGCCAAGAAGCGGGAGACCGCGAACTCCTGACTTTC.

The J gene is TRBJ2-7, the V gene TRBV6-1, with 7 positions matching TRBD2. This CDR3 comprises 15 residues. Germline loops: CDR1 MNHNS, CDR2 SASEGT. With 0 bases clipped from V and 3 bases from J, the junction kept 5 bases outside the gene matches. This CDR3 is CASSEAPGTNYEQYF. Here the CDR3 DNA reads TGTGCCAGCAGTGAAGCGCCCGGGACTAACTACGAGCAGTACTTC.

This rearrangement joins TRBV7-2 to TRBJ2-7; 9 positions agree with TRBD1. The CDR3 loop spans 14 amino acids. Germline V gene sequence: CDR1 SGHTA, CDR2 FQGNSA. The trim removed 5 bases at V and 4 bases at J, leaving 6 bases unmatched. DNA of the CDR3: TGTGCCAGCAGCAGACGGGACAGGGAATACGAGCAGTACTTC. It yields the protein CASSRRDREYEQYF.

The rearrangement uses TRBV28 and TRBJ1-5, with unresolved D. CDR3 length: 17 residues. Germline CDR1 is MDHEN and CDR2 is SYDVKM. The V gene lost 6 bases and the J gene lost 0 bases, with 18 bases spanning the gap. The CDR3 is CASRTPSTQGSNQPQHF. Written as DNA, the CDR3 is TGTGCCAGCAGAACGCCCTCGACACAAGGTAGCAATCAGCCCCAGCATTTT.